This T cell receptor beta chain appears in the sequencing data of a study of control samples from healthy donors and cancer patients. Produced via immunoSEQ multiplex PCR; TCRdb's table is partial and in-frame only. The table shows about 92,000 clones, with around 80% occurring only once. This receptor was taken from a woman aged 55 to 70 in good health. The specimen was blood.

The DNA of the CDR3 is TGTGCCAGCAGAACGGGACAGGGTTCTTCACCCCTCCACTTT. Amino acid sequence: CASRTGQGSSPLHF. V usage is TRBV27 and J usage is TRBJ1-6, with 9 bases aligning to TRBD1. Germline values: CDR1 MNHEY, CDR2 SMNVEV (reference sequence). Trimming cost V 6 bases and J 9 bases; bases outside gene matches: 6. The CDR3 has 14 amino acids.